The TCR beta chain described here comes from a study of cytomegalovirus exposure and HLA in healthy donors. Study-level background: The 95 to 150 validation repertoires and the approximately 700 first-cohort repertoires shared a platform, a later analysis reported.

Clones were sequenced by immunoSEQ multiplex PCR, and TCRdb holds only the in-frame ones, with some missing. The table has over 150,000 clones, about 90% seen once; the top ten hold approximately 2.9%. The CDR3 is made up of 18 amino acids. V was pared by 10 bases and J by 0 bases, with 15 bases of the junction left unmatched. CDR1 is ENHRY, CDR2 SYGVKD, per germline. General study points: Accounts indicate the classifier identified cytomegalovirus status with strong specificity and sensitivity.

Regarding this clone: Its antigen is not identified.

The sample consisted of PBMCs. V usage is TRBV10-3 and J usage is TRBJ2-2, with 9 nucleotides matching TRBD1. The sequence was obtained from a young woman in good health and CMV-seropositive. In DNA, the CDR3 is TGTGCCACCGCATCCTCCGGGACAGGGCCCACGAACACCGGGGAGCTGTTTTTT. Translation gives CATASSGTGPTNTGELFF.